These 3 T cell receptor beta chains were all obtained from the same sample, sequenced in a study of CD8+ T cells in alopecia areata. Extraction and reverse transcription of RNA yielded cDNA as the sequencing template. Generated by immunoSEQ multiplex PCR, the TCRdb table keeps only in-frame clones and is missing some. The table lists 140,000 or so clones, 40% to 65% of them singletons, with approximately 0.99% in the top ten. The sequences come from CD4+ T cells sorted from blood, collected at week 0. The receptors stem from a human donor with alopecia areata.

The V call is TRBV7-8, the J call TRBJ2-1; 10 nucleotides line up with TRBD1. Germline CDR1 and CDR2: SGHVS and FQNEAQ. The CDR3 spans 18 residues. Unmatched junction bases numbered 17, after V lost 6 bases and J lost 6 bases. The CDR3 loop reads CASSSPPGGQGTANEQFF. The CDR3 DNA is TGTGCCAGCAGTTCCCCCCCTGGGGGACAGGGGACCGCCAATGAGCAGTTCTTC.

This clone showed up just a few times. CDR3 coding DNA: TGTGCCAGCTCCCTCTTAAGCGGGGGGCTCTCCTCTGGGGCCAACGTCCTGACTTTC. Amino acids: CASSLLSGGLSSGANVLTF. This chain uses TRBV7-9 with TRBJ2-6, with 9 bases aligning to TRBD2. Looked up from germline, CDR1 is SEHNR and CDR2 is FQNEAQ (reference sequence). The ends lost 8 bases at V and 0 bases at J; junction bases unmatched: 14. This CDR3 spans 19 amino acids.

The chain is built from TRBV6-5 and TRBJ1-6; TRBD1 agrees at 10 bases. V lost 9 bases and J lost 7; bases outside the gene matches: 9. The CDR3 contains 15 residues. Per germline, CDR1 MNHEY and CDR2 SVGAGI. The CDR3 is CASTMDRGVNSPLHF. CDR3 in DNA: TGTGCCAGTACAATGGACAGGGGGGTGAATTCACCCCTCCACTTT.